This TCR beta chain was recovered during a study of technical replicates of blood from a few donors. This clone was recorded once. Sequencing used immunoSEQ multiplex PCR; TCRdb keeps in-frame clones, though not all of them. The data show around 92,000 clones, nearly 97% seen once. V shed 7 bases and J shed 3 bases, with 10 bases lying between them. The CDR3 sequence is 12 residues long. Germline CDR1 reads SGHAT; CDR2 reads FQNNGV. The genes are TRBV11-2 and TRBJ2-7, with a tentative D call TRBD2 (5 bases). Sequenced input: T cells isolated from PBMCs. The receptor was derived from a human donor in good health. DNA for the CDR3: TGTGCCAGCACACAGCGGTACTACGAGCAGTACTTC. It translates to CASTQRYYEQYF.